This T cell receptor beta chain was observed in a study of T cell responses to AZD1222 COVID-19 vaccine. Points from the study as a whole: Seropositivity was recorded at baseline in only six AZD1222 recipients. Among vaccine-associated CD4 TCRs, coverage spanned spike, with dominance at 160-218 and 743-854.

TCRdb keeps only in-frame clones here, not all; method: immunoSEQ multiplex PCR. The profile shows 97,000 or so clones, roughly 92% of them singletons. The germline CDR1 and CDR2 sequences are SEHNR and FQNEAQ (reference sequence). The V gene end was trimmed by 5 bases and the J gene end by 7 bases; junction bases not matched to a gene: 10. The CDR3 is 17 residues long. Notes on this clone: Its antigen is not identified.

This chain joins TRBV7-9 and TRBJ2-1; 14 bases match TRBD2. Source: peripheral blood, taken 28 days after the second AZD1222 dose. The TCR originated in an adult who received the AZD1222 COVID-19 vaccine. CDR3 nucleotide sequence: TGTGCCAGCAGCCCGGGACTAGCGGGAGCTCTTCGGAATGAGCAGTTCTTC. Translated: CASSPGLAGALRNEQFF.